This is a list of T cell receptor beta chains from one sample in a study of T cell responses to AZD1222 COVID-19 vaccine. Using immunoSEQ multiplex PCR, the repertoire was profiled, and TCRdb retains in-frame clones only, with some absent. The sample shows 200,000 to 300,000 clones, about 92% of them seen only once. This sample comprised peripheral blood, obtained on day 0 of AZD1222 vaccination. Receptors were obtained from an adult in good health. Each CDR3 is given with its conserved first and last residue. Fields, in order: D gene, J gene, clone size, V gene, CDR3 DNA, CDR3 protein. A D gene is named only where the DNA matches it firmly. The size of a clone is reported for some rows only, either as once, few or many, or as a class for expanded clones.

NA	TRBJ1-1	NA	TRBV5-5	TGTGCCAGCAGCTTTTCCGGGGGCGGGGGCACTGAAGCTTTCTTT	CASSFSGGGGTEAFF
NA	TRBJ2-3	NA	TRBV6-5	TGTGCCAGCAGTTACTCCGGCAGGACAGGCACAGATACGCAGTATTTT	CASSYSGRTGTDTQYF
NA	TRBJ1-2	NA	TRBV5-8	TGTGCCAGCAGCTCTCGGCCTGGTGGCACCTTC	CASSSRPGGTF
TRBD2	TRBJ2-2	once	TRBV4-2	TGTGCCAGCGGACGAGCGGGGGGCCCGTCGAACACCGGGGAGCTGTTTTTT	CASGRAGGPSNTGELFF
TRBD2	TRBJ2-7	NA	TRBV5-1	TGCGCCAGCAGCTTGGACGGACTAGCTTCCTACGAGCAGTACTTC	CASSLDGLASYEQYF
TRBD1	TRBJ2-7	NA	TRBV29-1	TGCAGCTCCCGGGACAGTTCCTACGAGCAGTACTTC	CSSRDSSYEQYF
NA	TRBJ1-2	NA	TRBV27	TGTGCCAGCAGTTTAATCCGGGGCTACACCTTC	CASSLIRGYTF
NA	TRBJ2-3	NA	TRBV5-1	TGCGCCAGCAGCTTAGCAGATACGCAGTATTTT	CASSLADTQYF
NA	TRBJ2-1	NA	TRBV4-1	TGCGCCAGCAGCCAAGATCAGAGGGGTATTTTTGAGCAGTTCTTC	CASSQDQRGIFEQFF
NA	TRBJ1-2	NA	TRBV4-2	TGTGCCAGCAGCCAAGAGGACACTTATGGCTACACCTTC	CASSQEDTYGYTF
NA	TRBJ1-1	few	TRBV5-1	TGCGCCAGCAGCTTGGTTTGGGGTGCAAACACTGAAGCTTTCTTT	CASSLVWGANTEAFF
NA	TRBJ2-3	NA	TRBV4-1	TGCGCCAGCAGCCAGGGAGGTCTCACAGATACGCAGTATTTT	CASSQGGLTDTQYF
TRBD2	TRBJ2-1	NA	TRBV4-3	TGCGCCAGCCGTTTCGGACTAGCGGGAGCGTATGAGCAGTTCTTC	CASRFGLAGAYEQFF
NA	TRBJ2-7	NA	TRBV19	TGTGCCAGTAGTATAGAGGCAGGGGCCACCTACGAGCAGTACTTC	CASSIEAGATYEQYF
TRBD1	TRBJ1-1	NA	TRBV29-1	TGCAGCGTTGGGGTTGGGACAGGGGTGACTGAAGCTTTCTTT	CSVGVGTGVTEAFF
TRBD2	TRBJ2-2	NA	TRBV11-3	TGTGCCAGCAGCTTGACAGGACTAGCGGGGGGAAGCACCGGGGAGCTGTTTTTT	CASSLTGLAGGSTGELFF
NA	TRBJ1-1	NA	TRBV11-1	TGTGCCAGCAGCTTCATCACTGAAGCTTTCTTT	CASSFITEAFF
TRBD1	TRBJ1-1	once	TRBV5-6	TGTGCCAGCAGCTTGGACAGGGGGCGGACTGAAGCTTTCTTT	CASSLDRGRTEAFF
TRBD1	TRBJ1-5	NA	TRBV19	TGTGCCAGTAGTACGACAGGGTCTCGGCAGCCCCAGCATTTT	CASSTTGSRQPQHF
TRBD2	TRBJ2-7	NA	TRBV27	TGTGCCAGCAGTTTATCTGGCGTTCCGGGACTAGCGGGGGGCTACGAGCAGTACTTC	CASSLSGVPGLAGGYEQYF
NA	TRBJ2-3	NA	TRBV11-3	TGTGCCAGCAGCTCCGCCCCTCCCGATACGCAGTATTTT	CASSSAPPDTQYF
TRBD1	TRBJ2-7	NA	TRBV7-9	TGTGCCAGCAGCCCAAACACCCCAACGACAGGGACATCCTACGAGCAGTACTTC	CASSPNTPTTGTSYEQYF
NA	TRBJ1-1	NA	TRBV4-1	TGCGCCAGCAGCCAAGCAGGGATGAACACTGAAGCTTTCTTT	CASSQAGMNTEAFF
TRBD2	TRBJ2-7	NA	TRBV18	TGTGCCAGCTCACCGGGACTAGCGGGAGTCAAGCAGTACTTC	CASSPGLAGVKQYF
NA	TRBJ1-1	NA	TRBV7-2	TGTGCCAGCAGCTTTACAGCTAAGAACACTGAAGCTTTCTTT	CASSFTAKNTEAFF
TRBD1	TRBJ2-7	few	TRBV18	TGTGCCAGCTCACCTCCCGGGACAGGGGCGGGGGAGCAGTACTTC	CASSPPGTGAGEQYF
TRBD2	TRBJ2-7	NA	TRBV11-2	TGTGCCAGCAGTTACAGGGGACTAGCATCCTACGAGCAGTACTTC	CASSYRGLASYEQYF
TRBD2	TRBJ2-4	NA	TRBV7-2	TGTGCCAGCAGCCCCCGACTAGCGGGAGCGGGACTAAACATTCAGTACTTC	CASSPRLAGAGLNIQYF
NA	TRBJ1-2	NA	TRBV5-6	TGTGCCAGCAGCTTCAAGACGGCCGGAAACTTAGGCTACACCTTC	CASSFKTAGNLGYTF
TRBD1	TRBJ2-7	NA	TRBV9	TGTGCCAGCAGCGTTAATTCCGGGACAGCATACGAGCAGTACTTC	CASSVNSGTAYEQYF
NA	TRBJ2-3	NA	TRBV7-2	TGTGCCAGCAGCTTAAACTGGGGCACAGATACGCAGTATTTT	CASSLNWGTDTQYF
TRBD1	TRBJ1-6	NA	TRBV28	TGTGCCAGCATACGAGGGACAGGTACTTCACCCCTCCACTTT	CASIRGTGTSPLHF
NA	TRBJ1-1	NA	TRBV10-3	TGTGCCATCAGTGAGTCTGGTGAAGTCGAGGCTTTCTTT	CAISESGEVEAFF
NA	TRBJ1-3	NA	TRBV4-3	TGCGCCAGCAGCCAAGATTGGACTTCTGGAAACACCATATATTTT	CASSQDWTSGNTIYF
TRBD1	TRBJ1-1	few	TRBV2	TGTGCCAGCGGTGGACAGGGATTCGTTTTCTTT	CASGGQGFVFF
TRBD2	TRBJ2-5	NA	TRBV7-2	TGTGCCAGCAGCTTACGGCGGGGGGAGACCCAGTACTTC	CASSLRRGETQYF
NA	TRBJ2-5	NA	TRBV5-1	TGCGCCAGCAGCGGGGATCTCCAAGAGACCCAGTACTTC	CASSGDLQETQYF
NA	TRBJ1-1	NA	TRBV7-8	TGTGCCGTAAATAGAATGAACACTGAAGCTTTCTTT	CAVNRMNTEAFF
TRBD2	TRBJ2-1	NA	TRBV24-1	TGTGCCACGGGGGGACTAGCGGATTTAAATAGCAATGAGCAGTTCTTC	CATGGLADLNSNEQFF
TRBD1	TRBJ1-1	NA	TRBV19	TGTGCCAGTAGTTCCCTCCCGAGGACAGGGGTAGCCACTGAAGCTTTCTTT	CASSSLPRTGVATEAFF